Detailed here is one TCR beta chain. What it recognizes is unknown. Other DNA sequences within the sample encode an identical CDR3. This specimen comes from a study of tumor-infiltrating lymphocytes in localized non-small cell lung cancer. Study-level background: Several tumor histologies, both smoking statuses, and some post-neoadjuvant chemotherapy samples were included. Resected tumor was paired with non-adjacent uninvolved lung from the same patient. Overall study results and limits: Available tissue quantity limited TCR sequencing to a patient subset. Compared with uninvolved lung, tumors showed higher T cell infiltration by TCRbeta sequencing.

The CDR3 covers 14 residues. Between the trimmed V and J ends, which lost 2 bases and 5 bases, there was a span of 12 bases. In germline, CDR1 is SEHNR, CDR2 FQNEAQ (reference sequence). Profiling relied on immunoSEQ multiplex PCR, and the TCRdb table lists in-frame clones only, not all of them. Among roughly 3,300 clones, roughly 58% were seen once, and the ten largest hold approximately 13%. The sample taken for sequencing was uninvolved lung tissue not adjacent to the tumor. The sequence was collected from a human donor with non-small cell lung cancer. The rearrangement uses TRBV7-9 and TRBJ2-5, with D possibly TRBD1 on 6 matching bases. In nucleotides, the CDR3 is TGTGCCAGCAGCTTATGGGGGCGCGGGGAGACCCAGTACTTC. As protein: CASSLWGRGETQYF.